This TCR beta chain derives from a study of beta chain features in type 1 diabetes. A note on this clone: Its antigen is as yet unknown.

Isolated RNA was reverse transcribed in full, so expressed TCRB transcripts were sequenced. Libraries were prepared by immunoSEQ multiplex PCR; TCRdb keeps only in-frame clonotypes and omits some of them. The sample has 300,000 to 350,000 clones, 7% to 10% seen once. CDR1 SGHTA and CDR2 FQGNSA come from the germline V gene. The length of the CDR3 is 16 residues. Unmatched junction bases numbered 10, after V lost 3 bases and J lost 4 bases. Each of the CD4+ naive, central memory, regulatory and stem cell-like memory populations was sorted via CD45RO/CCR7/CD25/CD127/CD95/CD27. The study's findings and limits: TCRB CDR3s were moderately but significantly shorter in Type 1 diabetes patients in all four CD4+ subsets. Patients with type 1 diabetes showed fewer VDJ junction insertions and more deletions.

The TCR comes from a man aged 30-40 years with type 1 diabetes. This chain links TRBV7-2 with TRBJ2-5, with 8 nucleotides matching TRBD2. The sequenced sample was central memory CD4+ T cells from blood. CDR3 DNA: TGTGCCAGCAGCTTCGTGCTAGCGGGCGGCAGAGAGACCCAGTACTTC. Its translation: CASSFVLAGGRETQYF.